This T cell receptor beta chain was retrieved from a study of blood T cell repertoires in COVID-19. Repertoires were generated with immunoSEQ multiplex PCR, while TCRdb's copy carries only in-frame clones and drops some. Among over 90,000 clones, more than 85% were seen once, and the ten largest hold roughly 4.5%. The CDR3 has 14 amino acids. Germline V gives CDR1 SNHLY, CDR2 FYNNEI. The V and J ends lost 3 bases and 3 bases respectively, with 11 bases between them. This sequence was found in a man aged 18 to 30 with acute or convalescent COVID-19. Sequenced input: peripheral blood. The chain recombines TRBV2 with TRBJ1-1, with D perhaps matching TRBD1 (5 bases). The CDR3 sequence: CASSDQGVYTEAFF. The CDR3 nucleotides are TGTGCCAGCAGTGATCAGGGTGTGTACACTGAAGCTTTCTTT. The entire variable domain, with the rest obtained from reference TRBV2 and TRBJ1-1, is as follows: EPEVTQTPSHQVTQMGQEVILRCVPISNHLYFYWYRQILGQKVEFLVSFYNNEISEKSEIFDDQFSVERPDGSNFTLKIRSTKLEDSAMYFCASSDQGVYTEAFFGQGTRLTVV.